This TCR beta chain was sequenced for a study of blood T cell repertoires in COVID-19 (TCRdb year 2020). Study-level background: Samples covering the acute and convalescent phases of COVID-19 were provided by collaborators in the United States, Italy and Spain. The material from the prospective study consisted of cDNA or gDNA derived from T cells, B-cell-depleted T cells, or PBMCs. Deeply sampled blood TCRbeta repertoires from subjects exposed to, actively infected with, or recovered from COVID-19 were included in the dataset. A freely available public database, intended as a resource for researchers studying the immune response to SARS-CoV-2, is where the repertoires were released. The samples were drawn from two sources: the first 160 participants of the ongoing ImmuneRACE study, and about 1,300 subjects contributed by 6 global collaborators. The sample metadata nearly always contained a de-identified subject ID, COVID-19 status, age in years and sex. Where available, HLA class I and class II types were taken from metadata supplied by the sample provider and were not determined by assay-based typing.

Participants in the prospective study were enrolled through a virtual design, were aged about 18 to 90 years, and lived in roughly 26 United States geographic areas. To assign participants to cohorts, the prospective study relied on clinical history that participants themselves reported in a screening survey and a study questionnaire. Exposed participants had been in contact with someone with a PCR-confirmed or clinician-diagnosed COVID-19 case within 2 weeks of study entry. Mobile phlebotomists in the prospective study collected whole blood, serum and a nasopharyngeal or oropharyngeal swab from every participant. Over a roughly 2-month period, participants in the prospective study had the option of providing additional blood draws and questionnaires. Blood samples from the prospective study were shipped frozen or at room temperature prior to DNA extraction. What the work shows at the level of the full study, not this receptor alone: Clinical and demographic metadata were provided uncurated, with the amount varying by source and participant.

In the case of this clone: Which antigen it targets is not known. Base quality data are lacking; no much larger clone is found one base away.

TCRbeta CDR3 regions were amplified from genomic DNA by means of the immunoSEQ Assay, a bias-controlled multiplex PCR. In the authors' own workflow: The number of nucleated cells in each sample was estimated from the amplification of reference gene primers within the assay. Sequence reads were collapsed and filtered to measure the absolute abundance of every unique TCRbeta CDR3 rearrangement. Productive Simpson clonality was computed per sample as the square root of Simpson's diversity index over productive rearrangements. Imported from immuneACCESS, the table was reduced by TCRdb to in-frame sequences with V and J called. These copies leave out some clones; in studies compared against another copy, an unresolved V gene accounts for under half, and the cause of the remainder is not known. V and J calls and clone size are those listed in that table; D and trimming were worked out from the DNA. This sample gives some 300,000 clones in total; roughly nine tenths of them show up just once. Roughly 2.8% of the sample is held by the ten biggest clonotypes.

This receptor was taken from a woman between 45 and 60 years old who had been exposed to COVID-19. The sequenced material came from PBMCs or T cells enriched from blood (not recorded which).

DNA sequence: TGTGCCAGCAGCTTAGAGACAGGGCTATACGAGCAGTACTTC. Translated, it gives CASSLETGLYEQYF. The V and J segments used are TRBV7-2 and TRBJ2-7; 7 nucleotides in the junction match TRBD1. The CDR3, cysteine through phenylalanine, is 14 amino acids long. Kept here is only the CDR3 DNA, which spans 42 bases and is read in frame from base 1. Here V drops 1 base and J drops 4 bases, and the junction holds 4 bases not matched to any gene. CDR1 and CDR2, per the germline V gene, are SGHTA and FQGNSA.